Listed here are 17 T cell receptor beta chains from one sample, sequenced in a study of long-term antiretroviral therapy in people with HIV (dated by TCRdb to between 2022 and 2023). The immunoSEQ hsTCRB v3.0 assay was used at survey level resolution for TRB variable region sequencing. What TCRdb holds here is the immuneACCESS table cut down to in-frame rearrangements. Part of the clones is not present; checked against another copy, under half of the missing clones reflect an unresolved V gene, and the others are unexplained. A total of 25,000 or so clones appear in this sample, over 80% of them only once. The ten largest clones take up around 10% of the sample. Sequenced here: unsorted PBMCs, sampled 0.8 years before starting antiretroviral therapy. The receptors derive from a man younger than 30 with HIV.

This CDR3 reads CAISASTGVGTDTQYF. In DNA form, the CDR3 reads TGTGCCATCAGTGCCTCGACGGGGGTGGGCACAGATACGCAGTATTTT. The rearrangement uses TRBV10-3 and TRBJ2-3; D is perhaps TRBD2 (6 bases). CDR1 ENHRY and CDR2 SYGVKD come from the germline V gene. This CDR3 has 16 residues. Trimming took off 4 bases at V and 1 base at J, with 15 bases between the two ends.

The gene calls are TRBV18 and TRBJ1-1; D remains ambiguous. CDR1 and CDR2 from the germline V gene are KGHSH and LQKENI. V was trimmed by 3 bases and J by 4 bases, leaving 12 bases between them. This CDR3 contains 14 residues. In nucleotides, the CDR3 is TGTGCCAGCTCACCTGTATGGCAGCTCACTGAAGCTTTCTTT. Translating gives CASSPVWQLTEAFF.

In its sample, this clone was seen once. The CDR3 loop is CASSYGTGFDEQFF. The CDR3 bases are TGTGCCAGCAGTTACGGGACAGGGTTCGATGAGCAGTTCTTC. The chain has TRBV6-6 and TRBJ2-1; 9 positions match TRBD1. Germline V gives CDR1 MNHNY, CDR2 SVGAGI (reference sequence). The junction had 4 bases not matched to a gene; V was cut back by 2 bases and J by 8 bases. This CDR3 contains 14 residues.

CDR3 protein: CACAPRDRITGELFF. The CDR3 region has the DNA TGTGCCTGCGCCCCCCGGGACAGGATCACCGGGGAGCTGTTTTTT. The chain combines TRBV2 with TRBJ2-2, with TRBD1 matching over 8 bases. The germline CDR1 and CDR2 sequences are SNHLY and FYNNEI. This CDR3 is built from 15 residues. J lost 4 bases, V lost 11 bases, and 12 bases had no gene match.

The chain joins TRBV4-3 to TRBJ2-3; 12 nucleotides agree with TRBD2. CDR1 and CDR2 from the germline V gene are LGHNA and YSLEER. V lost 4 bases, J lost 2 bases, and 7 bases stayed unmatched. The CDR3 is 17 residues long. The CDR3 loop is CASSPNGLAGLTDTQYF. Here the CDR3 DNA reads TGCGCCAGCAGCCCTAACGGACTAGCGGGACTCACAGATACGCAGTATTTT.

This sequence joins TRBV2 and TRBJ1-2; possible D gene TRBD1, 5 bases. This CDR3 is built from 15 residues. V was cut by 3 bases and J by 1 base, with 12 bases left in between. The V gene's germline CDR1 is SNHLY and CDR2 FYNNEI. The CDR3 bases are TGTGCCAGCAGTGATGGGGCCCTGAGTAACTATGGCTACACCTTC. It specifies CASSDGALSNYGYTF.

This sequence joins TRBV29-1 and TRBJ2-1; 8 bases match TRBD1. This CDR3 has 13 amino acids. V lost 3 bases, J lost 4 bases, and 2 bases stayed unmatched. CDR1 and CDR2 (germline): SQVTM, ANQGSEA. CDR3 residues: CSVEGQAYNEQFF. The CDR3 nucleotides read TGCAGCGTTGAGGGACAGGCTTACAATGAGCAGTTCTTC.

CDR3: CASSLAPGTDTQYF. CDR3 DNA: TGTGCCAGCAGCTTAGCCCCCGGCACAGATACGCAGTATTTT. The J gene is TRBJ2-3, the V gene TRBV11-2; no reliable D call. This CDR3 has 14 amino acids. V lost 1 base to trimming and J lost 1 base, with 6 bases between them. The germline V gene has CDR1 SGHAT and CDR2 FQNNGV. Drawing the rest from reference TRBV11-2 and TRBJ2-3, the complete variable domain is EAGVAQSPRYKIIEKRQSVAFWCNPISGHATLYWYQQILGQGPKLLIQFQNNGVVDDSQLPKDRFSAERLKGVDSTLKIQPAKLEDSAVYLCASSLAPGTDTQYFGPGTRLTVL.

J is TRBJ2-7 and V is TRBV2; 7 bases fit TRBD1. Germline CDR1 and CDR2: SNHLY and FYNNEI. With 4 bases clipped from V and 5 bases from J, the junction kept 8 bases outside the gene matches. This CDR3 contains 14 residues. This chain's CDR3 is CASSGQGRFDEQYF. CDR3 nucleotides: TGTGCCAGCAGTGGACAGGGACGGTTCGACGAGCAGTACTTC.

The CDR3 spells CSVPMELAGDEQFF. For the CDR3, the DNA is TGCAGCGTCCCCATGGAGCTAGCGGGAGATGAGCAGTTCTTC. The chain uses TRBV29-1 and TRBJ2-1; 10 nucleotides match TRBD2. The CDR3 is 14 amino acids. The germline CDR1 and CDR2 sequences are SQVTM and ANQGSEA. Losses at the gene ends were 6 bases for V and 8 bases for J; bases not matched to a gene: 10.

The chain joins TRBV18 to TRBJ2-2; 9 nucleotides agree with TRBD2. From germline, CDR1 is KGHSH and CDR2 LQKENI. V dropped 3 bases and J dropped 4; count of bases not matched to a gene: 6. The length of the CDR3 is 16 residues. CDR3 nucleotide sequence: TGTGCCAGCTCACCCCGGGGACTAGCTGCCACCGGGGAGCTGTTTTTT. This codes for CASSPRGLAATGELFF.

V and J are TRBV27 and TRBJ2-6; D may be TRBD1 or TRBD2 (5 bases each). The CDR3 extends over 17 amino acids. Germline CDR1 is MNHEY and CDR2 is SMNVEV (reference sequence). V shed 5 bases and J shed 0 bases, with 14 bases lying between them. For the CDR3, the DNA is TGTGCCAGCAGTCTCGGGACGTGGCACTCTGGGGCCAACGTCCTGACTTTC. Encoded protein: CASSLGTWHSGANVLTF.

The chain carries TRBV18 and TRBJ1-5; possible D gene TRBD1, 6 bases. Germline CDR1 and CDR2: KGHSH and LQKENI. V was shortened by 2 bases and J by 5 bases, with 7 bases between the two germline ends. This CDR3 is 13 amino acids long. CDR3 nucleotide sequence: TGTGCCAGCTCACCAAAGGGGGATCAGCCCCAGCATTTT. The encoded protein is CASSPKGDQPQHF.

V is TRBV29-1 and J is TRBJ1-2; maybe TRBD1 (5 bases). With 1 base removed from V and 4 bases from J, the gap between germline ends came to 19 bases. CDR3 length: 16 residues. Germline V gene lookup returns CDR1 SQVTM and CDR2 ANQGSEA. In DNA, the CDR3 is TGCAGCGTTGAAGCTATCGCAGGGCCGTCTAGCTATGGCTACACCTTC. Translating gives CSVEAIAGPSSYGYTF.

The chain joins TRBV30 to TRBJ1-2, with D maybe TRBD1 (5 bases). The CDR3 runs to 14 residues. Germline loops: CDR1 GTSNPN, CDR2 SVGIG (reference sequence). V lost 0 bases to trimming and J lost 7 bases, with 15 bases between them. CDR3 region: CAWSVLGRATGYTF. DNA for the CDR3: TGTGCCTGGAGTGTACTGGGCAGGGCTACTGGCTACACCTTC.

This chain connects TRBV6-5 to TRBJ2-7; 10 nucleotides line up with TRBD1. Germline V gene lookup returns CDR1 MNHEY and CDR2 SVGAGI. J lost 6 bases, V lost 5 bases, and 10 bases had no gene match. The CDR3 covers 15 residues. In DNA, the CDR3 is TGTGCCAGCAGTGGCCCGGGACAGGGGTCCCGCGAGCAGTACTTC. Encoded protein: CASSGPGQGSREQYF.

By sample share, this clone is medium-sized. The rearrangement uses TRBV15 and TRBJ1-2; TRBD1 is a possible D gene (5 bases). This CDR3 comprises 14 residues. V was clipped by 5 bases and J by 6 bases, with 16 bases between them. From germline, CDR1 is LNHNV and CDR2 YYDKDF (reference sequence). The CDR3 here is CATSFTGGQDGYTF. The CDR3 nucleotides are TGTGCCACCAGCTTCACTGGGGGTCAGGATGGCTACACCTTC.